Reported below is one T cell receptor (beta chain). The sample originates from a study of PD-1 blockade in classical Hodgkin lymphoma. CDR1 SGHTA and CDR2 FQGNSA come from the germline V gene. The V gene lost 4 bases and the J gene lost 4 bases, with 15 bases spanning the gap. The CDR3 spans 15 residues. Only in-frame clones appear in the TCRdb table, and some are missing; sequencing was by immunoSEQ multiplex PCR. This sample has 5,500 to 7,000 clones, with 82% found just once. Every patient experienced relapse after autologous stem cell transplantation, and brentuximab vedotin exposure varied. Thawed PBMCs supplied CD8+ T cells via magnetic negative selection.

The origin of this receptor is a human donor with classical Hodgkin lymphoma. The sample consisted of CD8+ T cells from blood, taken at baseline. The chain recombines TRBV7-2 with TRBJ2-3; D might be TRBD1 or TRBD2, each matching 5 bases. Here the CDR3 reads CASSSGGPGPDTQYF. The CDR3 region has the DNA TGTGCCAGCAGCTCTGGGGGACCCGGCCCAGATACGCAGTATTTT.